Below, 20 T cell receptor beta chains from the same sample are listed, as sequenced in a study of neoadjuvant anti-PD-1 for oral cavity cancer. Clones were sequenced by immunoSEQ multiplex PCR, and TCRdb holds only the in-frame ones, with some missing. Among about 72,000 clones listed, around four fifths were seen once. This material consisted of PBMCs, taken before nivolumab (anti-PD-1) treatment. These receptors were collected from a person between 40 and 80 years old with oral cavity squamous cell carcinoma.

The DNA of the CDR3 is TGTGCCAGCAGTTACCCTGGGACAGGCGAAGCTTTCTTT. Translating gives CASSYPGTGEAFF. The genes are TRBV6-5 and TRBJ1-1, with 8 bases that match TRBD1. CDR3 length: 13 residues. The germline V gene has CDR1 MNHEY and CDR2 SVGAGI. V lost 2 bases, J lost 8 bases, and 4 bases stayed unmatched.

The gene calls are TRBV6-4 and TRBJ2-3, with D possibly called TRBD1 or TRBD2 (5 bases each). Germline V lookup: CDR1 MRHNA, CDR2 SNTAGT. With 5 bases removed from V and 6 bases from J, the gap between germline ends came to 18 bases. CDR3 length: 15 residues. In DNA form, the CDR3 reads TGTGCCAGCAGTACAACCGGGACCCCGAGTGATACGCAGTATTTT. It specifies CASSTTGTPSDTQYF.

This clone was recorded only once. The rearrangement links TRBV11-2 to TRBJ2-7, with D uncertain. Germline V gene sequence: CDR1 SGHAT, CDR2 FQNNGV. The CDR3 length is 13 residues. V was pared by 0 bases and J by 7 bases, with 10 bases between. CDR3 residues: CASSLDRVREQYF. The CDR3 DNA sequence: TGTGCCAGCAGCTTAGATAGGGTGAGGGAGCAGTACTTC.

This sequence joins TRBV5-5 and TRBJ2-3; D is unclear. The CDR3 loop spans 13 amino acids. CDR1 SGHKS and CDR2 YYEKEE come from the germline V gene (reference sequence). The V end was cut by 2 bases, the J end by 0 bases, with 4 bases between. The CDR3 region has the DNA TGTGCCAGCAGCTTATATAGCACAGATACGCAGTATTTT. Translating gives CASSLYSTDTQYF.

This clone turned up a few times. The V and J genes are TRBV4-1 and TRBJ2-2; D possibly uses TRBD1 or TRBD2 (6 bases each). The germline V gene has CDR1 MGHRA and CDR2 YSYEKL. Trimming took 3 bases from V and 4 from J, leaving 15 bases between them. This CDR3 region has 16 residues. The CDR3 is CASSHPGGGLTGELFF. The CDR3 DNA is TGCGCCAGCAGCCACCCCGGGGGCGGACTCACCGGGGAGCTGTTTTTT.

V usage is TRBV5-1 and J usage is TRBJ2-3; D perhaps matches TRBD1 (5 bases). The CDR3 totals 15 residues. CDR1 and CDR2 (germline): SGHRS, YFSETQ. Trimming left V 0 bases short and J 2 bases short, with 10 bases between. The CDR3: CASSLGVRVTDTQYF. CDR3 in DNA: TGCGCCAGCAGCTTGGGGGTCAGGGTCACAGATACGCAGTATTTT.

J is TRBJ2-5 and V is TRBV29-1; tentative D call: TRBD1 (6 bases). Trimming removed 7 bases from V and 4 bases from J, with 16 bases in between. The CDR3 is 13 amino acids. The germline CDR1 and CDR2 sequences are SQVTM and ANQGSEA. CDR3 nucleotide sequence: TGCAGCGCTGATACCGACAGGTTAGAGACCCAGTACTTC. Translating gives CSADTDRLETQYF.

This clone was seen a few times. The chain has TRBV5-6 and TRBJ2-2, with D perhaps TRBD1 (5 bases). Looked up from germline, CDR1 is SGHDT and CDR2 is YYEEEE. Trimming left V 4 bases short and J 2 bases short, with 18 bases between. The CDR3 contains 17 residues. DNA for the CDR3: TGTGCCAGCAGCCAAATCCGCCTCAGGGAAAACACCGGGGAGCTGTTTTTT. Its translation is CASSQIRLRENTGELFF.

The chain is built from TRBV7-8 and TRBJ1-2; D not certain. Trimming removed 6 bases from V and 8 bases from J, with 22 bases in between. The CDR3 has 15 amino acids. Per the germline V gene, CDR1 is SGHVS and CDR2 is FQNEAQ. DNA of the CDR3: TGTGCCAGCAGTGTTACCCCCCTAGGGCGTGAGGGCTACACCTTC. It is translated as CASSVTPLGREGYTF. Full variable domain (rest looked up from reference TRBV7-8 and TRBJ1-2): GAGVSQSPRYKVAKRGQDVALRCDPISGHVSLFWYQQALGQGPEFLTYFQNEAQLDKSGLPSDRFFAERPEGSVSTLKIQRTQQEDSAVYLCASSVTPLGREGYTFGSGTRLTVV.

The V gene is TRBV9, the J gene TRBJ1-6; no reliable D call. V was clipped by 0 bases and J by 8 bases, with 6 bases between them. From germline, CDR1 is SGDLS and CDR2 YYNGEE. This CDR3 has 13 amino acids. CDR3 DNA sequence: TGTGCCAGCAGCGTAGGGCCGGATTCACCCCTCCACTTT. It is translated as CASSVGPDSPLHF. The whole variable domain, remainder taken from reference TRBV9 and TRBJ1-6, is DSGVTQTPKHLITATGQRVTLRCSPRSGDLSVYWYQQSLDQGLQFLIQYYNGEERAKGNILERFSAQQFPDLHSELNLSSLELGDSALYFCASSVGPDSPLHFGNGTRLTVT.

This clone was seen only a few times. This chain links TRBV27 with TRBJ1-2; D is unresolved. The CDR3 spans 19 residues. Germline V CDR1 and CDR2: MNHEY, SMNVEV (reference sequence). Trimming removed 7 bases from V and 2 bases from J, with 29 bases in between. The CDR3 nucleotides are TGTGCCAGCAAAGAGAAGGGTCGGAGCTTCTTAGTTTCGAACTATGGCTACACCTTC. Protein: CASKEKGRSFLVSNYGYTF.

The gene calls are TRBV5-1 and TRBJ1-6, with D perhaps TRBD1 (6 bases). V lost 5 bases to trimming and J lost 6 bases, with 12 bases between them. The length of the CDR3 is 14 residues. The germline V gene encodes CDR1 SGHRS and CDR2 YFSETQ. The CDR3 spells CASRDRVFNSPLHF. DNA for the CDR3: TGCGCCAGCAGGGACAGAGTTTTTAATTCACCCCTCCACTTT.

As regards this clone: One end of the junction is discordant with germline, which a read error may explain. This chain connects TRBV11-2 to TRBJ1-4; tentative D call: TRBD1 (6 bases). Per the germline V gene, CDR1 is SGHAT and CDR2 is FQNNGV. The CDR3 is made up of 16 amino acids. Written as DNA, the CDR3 is TGTGCCAGCAGCTTAGTATTGGGGGCGGCTAACGAAAAACTGTTTTTT. Translating gives CASSLVLGAANEKLFF.

The chain employs TRBV11-1 and TRBJ2-7; no clear D. The CDR3 totals 12 residues. V dropped 3 bases and J dropped 6 bases, with 9 bases sitting between them. The germline CDR1 and CDR2 sequences are SGHAT and FQDESV (reference sequence). Here the CDR3 reads CASSFSESEQYF. The CDR3 region has the DNA TGTGCCAGCAGCTTCAGCGAGTCCGAGCAGTACTTC.

This sequence joins TRBV7-6 and TRBJ2-7; D is perhaps TRBD1 (5 bases). CDR1 and CDR2 (germline): SGHVS, FNYEAQ. CDR3 length: 13 residues. Trimming removed 5 bases at V and 4 bases at J, with 12 bases between. CDR3 DNA: TGTGCCAGCAGCCACGGACAATTTTACGAGCAGTACTTC. It specifies CASSHGQFYEQYF.

V and J are TRBV27 and TRBJ2-7; 13 nucleotides align to TRBD2. V lost 4 bases, J lost 3 bases, and 6 bases stayed unmatched. Germline lookup yields CDR1 MNHEY and CDR2 SMNVEV (reference sequence). The CDR3 consists of 16 residues. CDR3 sequence reads: CASSSWTSGSFYEQYF. CDR3 bases: TGTGCCAGCAGTTCCTGGACTAGCGGGAGTTTCTACGAGCAGTACTTC.

This chain joins TRBV15 and TRBJ2-4; perhaps TRBD2 as D (6 bases). The CDR3 consists of 16 residues. Trimming took off 1 base at V and 2 bases at J, with 12 bases between the two ends. CDR1 is LNHNV, CDR2 YYDKDF, per germline (reference sequence). CDR3 nucleotide sequence: TGTGCCACCAGCAGAGGGCGGGGATCCTCCAAAAACATTCAGTACTTC. It encodes CATSRGRGSSKNIQYF.

This chain links TRBV5-1 with TRBJ2-1; 12 bases are shared with TRBD1. The V and J ends lost 4 bases and 7 bases, in that order; junction bases with no gene match: 6. There are 15 residues in the CDR3. From germline, CDR1 is SGHRS and CDR2 YFSETQ. The CDR3 loop is CASSLGTGGLNEQFF. CDR3 nucleotides: TGCGCCAGCAGCCTCGGGACAGGGGGCCTGAATGAGCAGTTCTTC.

V and J are TRBV11-2 and TRBJ1-3; TRBD1 agrees at 7 bases. There are 15 residues in the CDR3. The trim removed 4 bases at V and 3 bases at J, leaving 6 bases unmatched. Germline assignment: CDR1 SGHAT and CDR2 FQNNGV. Here the CDR3 reads CASSYRQGGGNTIYF. DNA for the CDR3: TGTGCCAGCAGCTACAGACAGGGAGGTGGAAACACCATATATTTT.

The rearrangement links TRBV6-6 to TRBJ1-2; D not certain. Germline loops: CDR1 MNHNY, CDR2 SVGAGI (reference sequence). CDR3 size: 15 residues. V was trimmed by 2 bases and J by 8 bases, leaving 18 bases between them. CDR3 amino acids: CASSYGVGVMGGYTF. In DNA form, the CDR3 reads TGTGCCAGCAGTTACGGAGTGGGTGTGATGGGGGGCTACACCTTC.